This T cell receptor beta chain was sequenced during a study of shared clonotypes between healthy human individuals. This table comes from immunoSEQ multiplex PCR, and its TCRdb copy is limited to in-frame clones, with some not included. The sample holds roughly 2.5 million clones, approximately 94% seen once. The receptor was isolated from a man between 18 and 35 years old in good health. The sequenced material came from naive CD4+ T cells sorted from blood. Indicated subset: CD45RA+ positively selected.

The CDR3 coding sequence is TGTGCCATCAGTGATCAGGGGATCACTTCACCCCTCCACTTT. Residues: CAISDQGITSPLHF. The rearrangement uses TRBV10-3 and TRBJ1-6; a weak D match, TRBD1 (6 bases). Trimming pared 3 bases from V and 9 bases from J, leaving 12 bases between. CDR1 and CDR2 from the germline V gene are ENHRY and SYGVKD. The CDR3 length is 14 residues.